This T cell receptor (beta chain) was identified in a study of T cells in Graves' hyperthyroidism and ophthalmopathy. TCR beta CDR3 sequences were amplified from RNA transcripts. In the first-round RT-PCR of the TCR CDR3, the HTBI primer set was used. TCRdb called the multiplex PCR reads again in MiXCR, with one record for every CDR3 protein. Found here are around 260,000 distinct CDR3 sequences, about 25% of them singletons; the top ten hold about 30%. The table lists this clonotype with many counts. Its specificity is not known. Broader study findings: Before onset, by a median of approximately 5.9 months, the model predicted ophthalmopathy. Expanded thyroid clonotypes (above 0.001) were mostly also found in blood.

Sequencing used blood. The origin of this receptor is a man aged 35 to 55 with Graves' hyperthyroidism that later progressed to Graves' ophthalmopathy.

The CDR3: CASKGTGGQTQYF. Written as DNA, the CDR3 is TGTGCCAGCAAGGGGACAGGGGGGCAGACCCAGTACTTC. The chain links TRBV19 to TRBJ2-5; TRBD1 aligns across 11 bases. The junction had 6 bases not matched to a gene; V was cut back by 9 bases and J by 6 bases. Germline loops: CDR1 LNHDA, CDR2 SQIVND (reference sequence). CDR3 length equals 13 residues. Using reference TRBV19 and TRBJ2-5 for the parts outside the CDR3, the full variable domain is DGGITQSPKYLFRKEGQNVTLSCEQNLNHDAMYWYRQDPGQGLRLIYYSQIVNDFQKGDIAEGYSVSREKKESFPLTVTSAQKNPTAFYLCASKGTGGQTQYFGPGTRLLVL.